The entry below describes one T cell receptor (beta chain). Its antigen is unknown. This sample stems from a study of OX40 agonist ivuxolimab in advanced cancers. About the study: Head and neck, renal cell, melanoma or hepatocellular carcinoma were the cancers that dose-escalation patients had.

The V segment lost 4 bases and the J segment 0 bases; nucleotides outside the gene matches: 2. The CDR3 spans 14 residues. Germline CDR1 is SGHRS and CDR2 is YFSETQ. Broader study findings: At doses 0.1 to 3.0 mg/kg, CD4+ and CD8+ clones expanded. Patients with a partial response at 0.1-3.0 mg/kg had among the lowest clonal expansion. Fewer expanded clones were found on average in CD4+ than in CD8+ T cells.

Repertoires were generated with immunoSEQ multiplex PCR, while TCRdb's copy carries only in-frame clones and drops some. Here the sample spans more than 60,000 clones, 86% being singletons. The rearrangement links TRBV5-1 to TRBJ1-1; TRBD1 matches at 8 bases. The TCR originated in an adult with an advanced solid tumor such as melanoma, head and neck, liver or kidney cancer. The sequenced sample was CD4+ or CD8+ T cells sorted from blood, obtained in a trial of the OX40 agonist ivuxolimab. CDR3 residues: CASSVQGVNTEAFF. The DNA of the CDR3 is TGCGCCAGCAGCGTACAGGGGGTGAACACTGAAGCTTTCTTT.